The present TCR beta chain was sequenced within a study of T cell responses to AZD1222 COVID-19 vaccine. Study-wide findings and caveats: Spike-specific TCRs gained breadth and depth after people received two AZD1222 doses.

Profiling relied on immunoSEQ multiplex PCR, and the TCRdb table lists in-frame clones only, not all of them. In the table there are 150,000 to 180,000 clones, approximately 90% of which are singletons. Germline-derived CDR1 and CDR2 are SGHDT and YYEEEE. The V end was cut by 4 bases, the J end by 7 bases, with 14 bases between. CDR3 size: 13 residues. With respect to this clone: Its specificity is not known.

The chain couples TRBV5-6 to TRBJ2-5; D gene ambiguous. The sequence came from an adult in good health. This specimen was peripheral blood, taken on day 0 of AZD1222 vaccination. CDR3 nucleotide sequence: TGTGCCAGCAGCCACAGACCTTACGGGACCCAGTACTTC. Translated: CASSHRPYGTQYF.